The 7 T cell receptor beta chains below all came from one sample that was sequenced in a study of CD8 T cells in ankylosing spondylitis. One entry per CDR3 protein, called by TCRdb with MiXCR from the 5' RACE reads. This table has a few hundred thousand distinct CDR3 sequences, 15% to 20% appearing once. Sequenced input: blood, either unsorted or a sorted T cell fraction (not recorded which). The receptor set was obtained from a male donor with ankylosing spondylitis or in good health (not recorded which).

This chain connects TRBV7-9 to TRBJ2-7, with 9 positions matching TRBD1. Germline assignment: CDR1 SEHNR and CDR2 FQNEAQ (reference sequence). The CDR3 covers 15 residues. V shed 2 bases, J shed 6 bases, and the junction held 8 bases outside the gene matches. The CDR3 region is CASSLSRTGDLEQYF. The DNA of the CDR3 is TGTGCCAGCAGCTTATCCCGGACAGGGGACCTCGAGCAGTACTTC.

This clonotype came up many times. The DNA for the CDR3 is TGTGCCAGCAAACAGGGGGGCGAGCAGTACTTC. Its translation is CASKQGGEQYF. V usage is TRBV27 and J usage is TRBJ2-7, with 8 bases lining up with TRBD1. V lost 7 bases, J lost 6 bases, and 2 bases stayed unmatched. The V gene's germline CDR1 is MNHEY and CDR2 SMNVEV (reference sequence). The CDR3 runs 11 residues.

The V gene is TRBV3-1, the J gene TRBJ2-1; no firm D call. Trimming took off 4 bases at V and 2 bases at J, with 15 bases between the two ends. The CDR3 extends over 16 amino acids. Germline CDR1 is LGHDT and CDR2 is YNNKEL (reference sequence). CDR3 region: CASSPMFGVAYNEQFF. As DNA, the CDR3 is TGTGCCAGCAGCCCAATGTTTGGTGTAGCCTACAATGAGCAGTTCTTC.

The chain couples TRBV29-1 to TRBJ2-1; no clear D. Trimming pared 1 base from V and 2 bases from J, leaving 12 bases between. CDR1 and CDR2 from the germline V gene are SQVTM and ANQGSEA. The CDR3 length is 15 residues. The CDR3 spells CSVEVGLEPYNEQFF. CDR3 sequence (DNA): TGCAGCGTTGAAGTCGGTCTAGAGCCCTACAATGAGCAGTTCTTC.

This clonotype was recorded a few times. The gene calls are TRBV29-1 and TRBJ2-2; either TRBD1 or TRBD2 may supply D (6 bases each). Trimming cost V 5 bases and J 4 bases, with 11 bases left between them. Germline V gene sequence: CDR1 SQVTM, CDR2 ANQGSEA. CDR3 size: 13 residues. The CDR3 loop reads CSVRQEGTGELFF. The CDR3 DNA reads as TGCAGCGTTCGACAGGAGGGCACCGGGGAGCTGTTTTTT.

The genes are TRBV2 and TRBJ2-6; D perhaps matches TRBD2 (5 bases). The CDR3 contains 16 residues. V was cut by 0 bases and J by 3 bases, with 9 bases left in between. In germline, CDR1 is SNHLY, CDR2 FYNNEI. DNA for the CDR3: TGTGCCAGCAGTGAAGCGCTGGACTTTGGGGCCAACGTCCTGACTTTC. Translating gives CASSEALDFGANVLTF.

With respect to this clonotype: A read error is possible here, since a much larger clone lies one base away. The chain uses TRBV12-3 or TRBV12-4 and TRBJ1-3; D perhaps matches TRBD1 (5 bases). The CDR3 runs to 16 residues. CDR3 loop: CASSYFRGSSGTTIYF. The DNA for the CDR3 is TGTGCCAGCAGTTATTTCCGGGGCAGCTCTGGAACCACCATATATTTT.